This TCR beta chain was recovered during a study of blood T cell repertoires in COVID-19. Study context: The United States, Italy and Spain provided the acute and convalescent COVID-19 samples.

Sequencing used immunoSEQ multiplex PCR; TCRdb keeps in-frame clones, though not all of them. The table lists more than 350,000 clones, around 87% of them singletons. The germline V and J ends were trimmed by 4 bases and 5 bases, with 11 bases remaining between them. The CDR3 consists of 13 residues. Germline V gives CDR1 MRHNA, CDR2 SNTAGT. This clonotype originated in a woman aged 50 to 60 who had recovered from COVID-19. The sequenced sample was PBMCs or T cells enriched from blood (not recorded which). The V call is TRBV6-4, the J call TRBJ1-1, with a weak D call TRBD1 (6 bases). This CDR3 is CASSATGQTEAFF. DNA of the CDR3: TGTGCCAGCAGTGCTACAGGGCAGACTGAAGCTTTCTTT.